The clone carrying this T cell receptor beta chain was detected once. What it binds is unknown. The data were obtained in a study of cytomegalovirus exposure and HLA in healthy donors. Turning to the study itself: Approximately 190 million T cells yielded more than 95 million unique TCR beta sequences, as an earlier analysis found. HLA-typed donors contributed about 85 million unique TCRs, which were held in an early data release.

13 Jbeta primers and 60 Vbeta primers were used for the PCR. The repertoire was sequenced with immunoSEQ multiplex PCR; TCRdb's copy has only in-frame clones and lacks some. The sample comprises around 190,000 clones, about 77% of which are singletons, and roughly 3% rests with the top ten. Broader study findings: Using a false discovery rate of 0.05, a later analysis showed that 16,000 or so TCR beta sequences were associated with HLA alleles.

CDR3 size: 13 residues. Per germline, CDR1 KGHSH and CDR2 LQKENI. Trimming stripped 2 bases from V and 7 bases from J, with 11 bases between. This chain connects TRBV18 to TRBJ1-1; the D is unclear. The TCR originated in a female donor in good health and CMV-seronegative. Material: PBMCs. The CDR3 coding sequence is TGTGCCAGCTCACCAGGTGAGGCTTTTGAAGCTTTCTTT. It is translated as CASSPGEAFEAFF.